This TCR beta chain was recovered during a study of blood T cell repertoires in COVID-19. V trimming: 7 bases; J trimming: 1 base; junction bases outside the gene matches: 13. This CDR3 comprises 15 residues. The V gene's germline CDR1 is SQVTM and CDR2 ANQGSEA. Libraries were prepared by immunoSEQ multiplex PCR; TCRdb keeps only in-frame clonotypes and omits some of them. The sample contains some 270,000 clones, roughly 88% of which appear only once. All enrollees were about 18 to 90 years old and from under 25 US areas. The sequencing input was PBMCs or T cells enriched from blood (not recorded which). This sequence joins TRBV29-1 and TRBJ2-7, with 7 bases aligning to TRBD2. The clonotype comes from a woman aged 25-40 years who had recovered from COVID-19. CDR3 amino acids: CSGTKGGSLSYEQYF. The CDR3 DNA sequence: TGCAGCGGGACAAAAGGCGGGAGTCTATCCTACGAGCAGTACTTC.